The T cell receptor (beta chain) under discussion was sequenced for a study of blood T cell repertoires in COVID-19. Study information: The United States, Italy and Spain provided the acute and convalescent COVID-19 samples. T cells, B-cell-depleted T cells, or PBMCs supplied cDNA or gDNA.

Germline V CDR1 and CDR2: MNHEY, SVGAGI. The germline V and J ends were trimmed by 6 bases and 6 bases, with 14 bases remaining between them. The CDR3 consists of 14 residues. In the source study's methods: Counts of nucleated cells, estimated from reference gene primer amplification, were obtained. TCRdb's copy holds only in-frame clones and misses some; the assay was immunoSEQ multiplex PCR. From that table come the V and J calls and clone size; the DNA was used to work out D and trimming. The profile shows 70,000 or so clones, around 83% of them singletons. The genes are TRBV6-5 and TRBJ2-2; maybe TRBD2 (6 bases). Sequencing input: peripheral blood. The receptor's source is a woman of 80 years or more with acute or convalescent COVID-19. The DNA of the CDR3 is TGTGCCAGCAGCCTGACTAGTTTCCCCGGGGAGCTGTTTTTT. Protein: CASSLTSFPGELFF.